The 20 T cell receptor beta chains below were found in one sample sequenced in a study of T cells after yellow fever vaccination. TCRdb reanalysed the 5' RACE reads using MiXCR and keeps one entry per CDR3 protein. The data show about 430,000 distinct CDR3 sequences, under 20% seen once. The sample was PBMCs, taken before the yellow fever booster vaccination. These receptors were collected from a man aged 18 to 29 who received the YFV17D yellow fever vaccine.

V usage is TRBV2 and J usage is TRBJ2-3; D is ambiguous. V shed 8 bases and J shed 6 bases, with 18 bases lying between them. The CDR3 totals 14 residues. CDR1 is SNHLY and CDR2 is FYNNEI in the germline V gene. CDR3 residues: CASGVVGRADTQYF. CDR3 sequence (DNA): TGTGCCAGCGGTGTTGTTGGAAGGGCGGATACGCAGTATTTT.

The V gene is TRBV6-1, the J gene TRBJ2-7; a weak D match, TRBD1 (5 bases). Germline V lookup: CDR1 MNHNS, CDR2 SASEGT. The V gene lost 7 bases and the J gene lost 3 bases, with 13 bases spanning the gap. This CDR3 comprises 13 residues. The CDR3 is CASTTDSYYEQYF. CDR3 coding DNA: TGTGCCAGCACCACCGACAGTTACTACGAGCAGTACTTC.

This clonotype was seen ten or more times. The chain couples TRBV6-4 to TRBJ2-2, with 9 bases matching TRBD2. V trimming: 0 bases; J trimming: 4 bases; junction bases outside the gene matches: 0. This CDR3 has 15 amino acids. Germline V gene lookup returns CDR1 MRHNA and CDR2 SNTAGT. The CDR3 nucleotides read TGTGCCAGCAGTGACTCTAGCGGGGGCACCGGGGAGCTGTTTTTT. This gives the protein CASSDSSGGTGELFF.

The chain uses TRBV11-2 and TRBJ2-5; 11 bases agree with TRBD1. Trimming removed 1 base from V and 2 bases from J; junction bases left unmatched: 3. The CDR3 contains 16 residues. Per germline, CDR1 SGHAT and CDR2 FQNNGV. This CDR3 reads CASSLGDRGWQETQYF. CDR3 in DNA: TGTGCCAGCAGCTTAGGGGACAGGGGGTGGCAAGAGACCCAGTACTTC. Using reference TRBV11-2 and TRBJ2-5 for the parts outside the CDR3, the full variable domain is EAGVAQSPRYKIIEKRQSVAFWCNPISGHATLYWYQQILGQGPKLLIQFQNNGVVDDSQLPKDRFSAERLKGVDSTLKIQPAKLEDSAVYLCASSLGDRGWQETQYFGPGTRLLVL.

This clonotype has only a few counts. V and J are TRBV11-2 and TRBJ2-1, with 7 bases identical to TRBD2. CDR3 length equals 18 residues. V lost 1 base and J lost 3; bases outside the gene matches: 12. Germline V gene data show CDR1 as SGHAT and CDR2 as FQNNGV. Written as DNA, the CDR3 is TGTGCCAGCAGCTTAGCCAAGGATTGGCTAGCGGTCTACAATGAGCAGTTCTTC. It translates to CASSLAKDWLAVYNEQFF.

The rearrangement links TRBV20-1 to TRBJ2-7, with TRBD2 matching 7 bases. Germline CDR1 DFQATT, CDR2 SNEGSKA (reference sequence). The ends lost 1 base at V and 7 bases at J; junction bases unmatched: 4. The CDR3 has 12 residues. DNA for the CDR3: TGCAGTGCTAGAGTCGGGGGGTGGGAGCAGTACTTC. The encoded protein is CSARVGGWEQYF.

The rearrangement joins TRBV4-3 to TRBJ2-7; weak D call: TRBD2 (5 bases). V shed 3 bases and J shed 6 bases, with 18 bases lying between them. Germline V gene data show CDR1 as LGHNA and CDR2 as YSLEER. The CDR3 spans 15 residues. The DNA of the CDR3 is TGCGCCAGCAGCCAGGCGCTCGGTCTGGCGGGCGAGCAGTACTTC. Its translation: CASSQALGLAGEQYF.

Comments on this clonotype: This may come from a read error, since a much larger clone is one base off. The chain joins TRBV5-1 to TRBJ1-2; TRBD1 might be the D (6 bases). This CDR3 has 14 amino acids. Trimming cost V 2 bases and J 2 bases, with 10 bases left between them. Per germline, CDR1 SGHRS and CDR2 YFSETQ. The CDR3, as DNA: TGCGCCAGCAGCTTCCTGGACAGCAACTATGGCTACACCTTC. It translates to CASSFLDSNYGYTF.

This clonotype was detected only a few times. The chain links TRBV7-2 to TRBJ2-3; 11 bases fit TRBD1. The V gene's germline CDR1 is SGHTA and CDR2 FQGNSA. With 1 base clipped from V and 1 base from J, the junction kept 4 bases outside the gene matches. The CDR3 totals 17 residues. CDR3 protein: CASSLVPDRGRTDTQYF. For the CDR3, the DNA is TGTGCCAGCAGCTTAGTCCCGGACAGGGGGCGCACAGATACGCAGTATTTT.

This clonotype was counted only a few times. The chain uses TRBV29-1 and TRBJ1-5, with D unresolved. The CDR3 loop spans 12 amino acids. V was clipped by 8 bases and J by 8 bases, with 16 bases between them. Germline-derived CDR1 and CDR2 are SQVTM and ANQGSEA. The CDR3 region is CSPRYGREPQHF. CDR3 DNA: TGCAGCCCCAGATATGGACGGGAGCCCCAGCATTTT.

This chain uses TRBV3-1 with TRBJ2-3; no clear D gene. V was cut by 1 base and J by 4 bases, with 9 bases left in between. This CDR3 comprises 14 residues. Germline V CDR1 and CDR2: LGHDT, YNNKEL (reference sequence). For the CDR3, the DNA is TGTGCCAGCAGCCAAGCGGGCACACCAGATACGCAGTATTTT. Translating gives CASSQAGTPDTQYF.

This clonotype was seen a handful of times. CDR3 in amino acids: CASSLRSGGDEQYV. As DNA, the CDR3 is TGTGCCAGCAGCTTAAGGTCAGGGGGCGACGAGCAGTACGTC. The rearrangement joins TRBV7-9 to TRBJ2-7, with 8 bases that match TRBD1. V lost 2 bases, J lost 5 bases, and 5 bases stayed unmatched. This CDR3 comprises 14 residues. Germline V gene sequence: CDR1 SEHNR, CDR2 FQNEAQ (reference sequence).

This rearrangement joins TRBV20-1 to TRBJ1-3; tentatively, D is TRBD1 (5 bases). The germline CDR1 and CDR2 sequences are DFQATT and SNEGSKA (reference sequence). This CDR3 region has 12 residues. V was trimmed by 5 bases and J by 7 bases, leaving 12 bases between them. CDR3 protein: CSAGAPDNTIYF. The CDR3 DNA reads as TGCAGTGCTGGGGCGCCCGACAACACCATATATTTT.

This clonotype came up once. One end of the junction varies from germline; a read error may be responsible. The chain employs TRBV24-1 and TRBJ2-4; unclear D gene. Germline V lookup: CDR1 KGHDR, CDR2 SFDVKD. The CDR3 covers 10 residues. In DNA form, the CDR3 reads TGTGCCACCAGCCCCCGCCCGGGCCGCTTC. It encodes CATSPRPGRF.

The sample holds a few counts of this clonotype. This rearrangement joins TRBV29-1 to TRBJ2-2; D may match TRBD1 or TRBD2 (6 bases each). Germline V CDR1 and CDR2: SQVTM, ANQGSEA. This CDR3 is 13 amino acids long. Trimming cost V 6 bases and J 7 bases, with 15 bases left between them. CDR3 in DNA: TGCAGCGTGGTACAGGGAGGCGGCGGGGAGCTGTTTTTT. Translating it yields CSVVQGGGGELFF.

This clonotype showed up just a few times. The J gene is TRBJ2-5, the V gene TRBV10-3, with TRBD2 matching over 9 bases. With 10 bases clipped from V and 1 base from J, the junction kept 16 bases outside the gene matches. The CDR3 extends over 17 amino acids. CDR1 and CDR2 (germline): ENHRY, SYGVKD. The CDR3 protein is CATGGWSGGKLQETQYF. CDR3 nucleotide sequence: TGTGCCACCGGCGGTTGGAGCGGGGGGAAACTCCAAGAGACCCAGTACTTC.

The chain combines TRBV10-2 with TRBJ1-4, with unresolved D. Germline V gene lookup returns CDR1 WSHSY and CDR2 SAAADI. There are 13 residues in the CDR3. Trimming removed 7 bases at V and 14 bases at J, with 20 bases between. CDR3: CASTWEGLQGLFF. For the CDR3, the DNA is TGCGCCAGCACCTGGGAGGGCCTCCAAGGGCTGTTTTTT.

This clonotype has a handful of counts. The V and J genes are TRBV5-4 and TRBJ2-3; no firm D call. The CDR3 is made up of 13 amino acids. Germline V CDR1 and CDR2: SGHNT, YYREEE (reference sequence). V lost 4 bases, J lost 4 bases, and 10 bases lay in between. The CDR3 sequence: CASSLVPADTQYF. As DNA, the CDR3 is TGTGCCAGCAGCCTCGTCCCCGCAGATACGCAGTATTTT.

This chain joins TRBV7-2 and TRBJ1-1, with 10 positions matching TRBD1. CDR3 length equals 15 residues. After removal of 5 bases from V and 5 bases from J, the junction contained 8 bases not matched to a gene. Germline V gene sequence: CDR1 SGHTA, CDR2 FQGNSA. CDR3 loop: CASSKRTGGGTEAFF. CDR3 bases: TGTGCCAGCAGCAAACGGACAGGGGGTGGTACTGAAGCTTTCTTT.

This clonotype has just a few counts. The V call is TRBV9, the J call TRBJ2-3; the match to TRBD2 covers 7 bases. The length of the CDR3 is 15 residues. Per germline, CDR1 SGDLS and CDR2 YYNGEE. The junction had 7 bases not matched to a gene; V was cut back by 4 bases and J by 2 bases. Here the CDR3 reads CASSTLGGDTDTQYF. Written as DNA, the CDR3 is TGTGCCAGCAGCACCCTTGGGGGGGACACAGATACGCAGTATTTT.